The rows below give T cell receptor beta chains drawn from one sample of a study of blood T cell repertoires in COVID-19. Produced via immunoSEQ multiplex PCR; TCRdb's table is partial and in-frame only. The repertoire holds 58,000 or so clones, with about 73% as singletons. The sequencing sample was made of peripheral blood. All receptors derive from an elderly woman with acute or convalescent COVID-19. Each CDR3 is given with its conserved first and last residue. A D gene is named only where the DNA matches it firmly. The listing skips clone size in some rows; elsewhere it reads once, few, many or a size class.

v_gene,abundance,d_gene,j_gene,CDR3aa,CDR3nt
TRBV5-4,NA,NA,TRBJ2-5,CASSRMDGGETQYF,TGTGCCAGCAGCCGAATGGATGGCGGGGAGACCCAGTACTTC
TRBV10-3,NA,TRBD1,TRBJ1-5,CATGRALDRVGNQPQHF,TGTGCCACAGGACGGGCCTTGGACAGGGTTGGCAATCAGCCCCAGCATTTT
TRBV5-5,few,TRBD1,TRBJ2-1,CASSLDGTAYNEQFF,TGTGCCAGCAGCTTGGATGGGACAGCCTACAATGAGCAGTTCTTC
TRBV15,once,NA,TRBJ2-7,CATSVRLTYEQYF,TGTGCCACCAGCGTCCGGTTAACCTACGAGCAGTACTTC
TRBV5-5,NA,TRBD2,TRBJ2-1,CASNPGSGTAYNEQFF,TGTGCCAGCAACCCGGGTAGCGGGACGGCCTACAATGAGCAGTTCTTC
TRBV28,once,NA,TRBJ1-4,CASIASSNEKLFF,TGTGCCAGCATCGCAAGCTCAAATGAAAAACTGTTTTTT
TRBV5-1,NA,TRBD1,TRBJ1-4,CASSFGTANEKLFF,TGCGCCAGCAGCTTCGGGACAGCTAATGAAAAACTGTTTTTT
TRBV4-1,once,TRBD2,TRBJ2-1,CASSRGSGSYEQFF,TGCGCCAGCAGCCGAGGAAGCGGGAGCTATGAGCAGTTCTTC
TRBV24-1,NA,TRBD1,TRBJ1-1,CATRDDRGGKTEAFF,TGTGCCACCAGGGATGACAGGGGAGGGAAAACTGAAGCTTTCTTT
TRBV20-1,few,NA,TRBJ2-7,CSLAGPYEQYF,TGCAGCCTTGCGGGTCCCTACGAGCAGTACTTC
TRBV10-2,once,TRBD2,TRBJ2-3,CASELAGADTQYF,TGCGCCAGCGAACTAGCGGGAGCAGATACGCAGTATTTT
TRBV11-2,NA,NA,TRBJ1-3,CASSLVGGSSGNTIYF,TGTGCCAGCAGCTTAGTTGGCGGATCCTCTGGAAACACCATATATTTT
TRBV5-1,NA,NA,TRBJ2-2,CASSLALRANTGELFF,TGCGCCAGCAGCTTGGCGCTCCGAGCGAACACCGGGGAGCTGTTTTTT
TRBV27,NA,NA,TRBJ1-5,CASSFTGRLYQPQHF,TGTGCCAGCAGTTTCACAGGCAGGCTATATCAGCCCCAGCATTTT
TRBV27,NA,TRBD1,TRBJ2-1,CASSFRGTSSYNEQFF,TGTGCCAGCAGTTTCAGGGGGACAAGCTCCTACAATGAGCAGTTCTTC